This T cell receptor beta chain was sequenced during a study of spatial heterogeneity in lung cancer. About the research overall: A consistent excess of beta-chain over alpha-chain sequences was detected. Strong correlation linked TCR transcript counts in tumor regions to a T cell module score derived from matched bulk RNA-seq.

On this clonotype: Antigen unknown.

Points from the study as a whole: It was found that expanded intratumoral alpha and beta TCR counts tracked tumor mutation counts.

TCRdb processed the 5' RACE reads anew with MiXCR; each CDR3 protein has one entry. The data contain some 8,300 distinct CDR3 sequences, about 5% of them singletons. This sample's time point: sample taken at primary tumor resection. Without sorting, whole RNA was sequenced from tumor, nontumor lung or frozen PBMC. V was clipped by 4 bases and J by 2 bases; unmatched bases: 9. Germline CDR1 LGHNA, CDR2 YNFKEQ. This CDR3 contains 16 residues. The input for sequencing was lung tumor tissue, taken at surgery. The chain has TRBV4-2 and TRBJ2-3; the match to TRBD2 covers 7 bases. The TCR comes from a female donor with early-stage non-small cell lung cancer. The CDR3 region has the DNA TGTGCCAGCAGCCCTGAGGGCGGGAGTAACACAGATACGCAGTATTTT. This sequence encodes CASSPEGGSNTDTQYF.